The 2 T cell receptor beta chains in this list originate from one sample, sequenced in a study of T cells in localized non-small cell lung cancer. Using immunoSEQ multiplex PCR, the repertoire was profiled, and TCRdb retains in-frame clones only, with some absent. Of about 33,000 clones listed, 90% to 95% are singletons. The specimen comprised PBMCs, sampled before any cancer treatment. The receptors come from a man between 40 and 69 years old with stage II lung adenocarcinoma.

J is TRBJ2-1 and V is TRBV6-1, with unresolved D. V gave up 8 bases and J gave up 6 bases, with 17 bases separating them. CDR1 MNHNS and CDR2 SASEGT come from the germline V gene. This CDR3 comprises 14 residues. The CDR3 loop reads CASLGGVFFNEQFF. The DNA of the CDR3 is TGTGCCAGCCTCGGCGGTGTCTTCTTCAATGAGCAGTTCTTC.

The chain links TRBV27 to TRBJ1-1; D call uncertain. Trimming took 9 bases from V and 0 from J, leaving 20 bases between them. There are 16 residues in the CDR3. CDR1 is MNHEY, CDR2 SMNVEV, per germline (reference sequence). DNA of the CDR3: TGTGCCAGTACCCCGTTCCCAGGTTGGATGAACACTGAAGCTTTCTTT. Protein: CASTPFPGWMNTEAFF.